This TCR beta chain was recovered during a study of T cell changes during pregnancy in multiple sclerosis (dated by TCRdb to the late 2010s). The study in broad terms: The study looked at changes in the T cell repertoire across pregnancy in women with multiple sclerosis.

The CDR3 sequence holds 14 residues, the cysteine and phenylalanine included. The sequence is cut down to CDR3 DNA, 42 bases in frame from base 1. V is cut by 0 bases and J by 4 bases, and the space between the germline ends is 9 bases. From the germline V gene (reference sequence), CDR1 is LNHNV and CDR2 is YYDKDF. Points on this clone: It has no known antigen specificity. No quality values exist for individual bases; no much larger clone is one base distant.

The library was produced with the immunoSEQ multiplex PCR assay. What TCRdb holds here is the immuneACCESS table cut down to in-frame rearrangements. Part of the clones is not present; checked against another copy, under half of the missing clones reflect an unresolved V gene, and the others are unexplained. The sample yields around 56,000 clones; approximately 90% were counted once. The ten top clones hold 0.76% of the sample. This material consisted of CD4+ T cells from peripheral blood mononuclear cells, taken in the first trimester of pregnancy. This receptor was identified in a female donor with multiple sclerosis, enrolled in a pregnancy study. Recombination linked TRBV15 to TRBJ1-1; the D segment could be TRBD1, given 5 matching bases. The DNA sequence is TGTGCCACCAGCAGAGATTTGGGGGGCACTGAAGCTTTCTTT. Translated, it reads CATSRDLGGTEAFF.